This TCR beta chain was recovered during a study of response to subunit inactivated influenza vaccine. TCRdb re-analysed the RT-PCR reads in MiXCR, keeping a single row per CDR3 protein. The sample carries hundreds of thousands of distinct CDR3 sequences, about 10% recorded once. The CDR3 extends over 16 amino acids. Germline CDR1 is DFQATT and CDR2 is SNEGSKA (reference sequence). Trimming removed 0 bases from V and 5 bases from J; junction bases left unmatched: 10. The sample holds a few counts of this clonotype. Antigen specificity is unknown. General observations from the study: The authors proposed limited new T cell recruitment per seasonal influenza vaccination.

Sequences were derived from PBMCs from blood, sampled on the day of vaccination. The origin of this receptor is a man aged 50 to 59 who received an inactivated influenza vaccine. The chain links TRBV20-1 to TRBJ2-1; TRBD1 matches at 7 bases. Here the CDR3 reads CSAREVLRGRNNEQFF. The CDR3 DNA is TGCAGTGCTAGAGAGGTATTAAGGGGGCGAAACAATGAGCAGTTCTTC.